The sample holds many counts of the clone carrying this T cell receptor (beta chain). Germline CDR1 reads LNHDA; CDR2 reads SQIVND (reference sequence). CDR3 length equals 11 residues. V was pared by 9 bases and J by 3 bases, with 6 bases between. TCRdb itself ran the 5' RACE reads through MiXCR, one entry per CDR3 protein. The sample holds about 20,000 distinct CDR3 sequences, around 3.3% seen once. These data come from a study of early T cells in non-severe SARS-CoV-2 infection. This clonotype was sampled from an adult who was a healthcare worker with PCR-confirmed SARS-CoV-2 infection or an uninfected control (not recorded which). Sequenced material: whole blood. The rearrangement links TRBV19 to TRBJ1-5; D is unresolved. The CDR3 here is CASGSNQPQHF. As DNA, the CDR3 is TGTGCCAGCGGATCCAATCAGCCCCAGCATTTT.